This is a list of T cell receptor beta chains from one sample in a study of T cells in Graves' hyperthyroidism and ophthalmopathy. MiXCR was run by TCRdb on the multiplex PCR reads, yielding one entry per CDR3 protein. The sample has approximately 300,000 distinct CDR3 sequences, 17% seen once. The sample consisted of blood. Source of these receptors: a woman aged 55-75 years with Graves' ophthalmopathy. CDR3s include the opening cysteine and the closing phenylalanine or tryptophan. The D gene is left open where the match is weak. Only some rows state a clone size, as once, few, many or a class for expanded clones.

v_call: TRBV2
clone_size: -
d_call: -
j_call: TRBJ2-5
cdr3_aa: CASTATGSGETQYF
cdr3_nt: TGTGCCAGCACCGCGACGGGCTCGGGAGAGACCCAGTACTTC

v_call: TRBV7-2
clone_size: many
d_call: -
j_call: TRBJ1-4
cdr3_aa: CASSFWTSPTNEKLFF
cdr3_nt: TGTGCCAGCAGCTTCTGGACCTCCCCAACTAATGAAAAACTGTTTTTT

v_call: TRBV18
clone_size: many
d_call: TRBD1
j_call: TRBJ1-2
cdr3_aa: CASSPRQGGGYGYTF
cdr3_nt: TGTGCCAGCTCACCACGACAGGGGGGCGGCTATGGCTACACCTTC

v_call: TRBV27
clone_size: many
d_call: TRBD2
j_call: TRBJ2-1
cdr3_aa: CASSLSLAAFYNEQFF
cdr3_nt: TGTGCCAGCAGTTTATCTCTAGCGGCCTTCTACAATGAGCAGTTCTTC

v_call: TRBV6-1
clone_size: -
d_call: -
j_call: TRBJ2-4
cdr3_aa: CASRASQDPIQYF
cdr3_nt: TGTGCCAGCAGGGCCTCCCAGGATCCCATTCAGTACTTC

v_call: TRBV7-2
clone_size: many
d_call: TRBD2
j_call: TRBJ2-3
cdr3_aa: CASSAGVAGTDTQYF
cdr3_nt: TGTGCCAGCAGCGCGGGGGTGGCGGGGACAGATACGCAGTATTTT

v_call: TRBV2
clone_size: many
d_call: -
j_call: TRBJ2-3
cdr3_aa: CASMAEYRNLADTQYF
cdr3_nt: TGTGCCAGCATGGCGGAATACAGGAATCTCGCAGATACGCAGTATTTT

v_call: TRBV18
clone_size: many
d_call: -
j_call: TRBJ1-2
cdr3_aa: CASSPNREPHNGYTF
cdr3_nt: TGTGCCAGCTCACCAAACAGGGAACCCCATAATGGCTACACCTTC

v_call: TRBV5-1
clone_size: few
d_call: -
j_call: TRBJ1-1
cdr3_aa: CASSRGGARGTEAFF
cdr3_nt: TGCGCCAGCAGCCGGGGGGGGGCGCGAGGAACTGAAGCTTTCTTT

v_call: TRBV5-1
clone_size: many
d_call: TRBD1
j_call: TRBJ1-1
cdr3_aa: CASSLRQGVNTEAFF
cdr3_nt: TGCGCCAGCAGCTTGCGACAGGGGGTGAACACTGAAGCTTTCTTT

v_call: TRBV13
clone_size: few
d_call: -
j_call: TRBJ1-5
cdr3_aa: CASSLRFGGMNQPQHF
cdr3_nt: TGTGCCAGCAGCTTAAGGTTCGGGGGGATGAATCAGCCCCAGCATTTT

v_call: TRBV7-2
clone_size: many
d_call: TRBD2
j_call: TRBJ2-5
cdr3_aa: CASSPPGLVFRETQYF
cdr3_nt: TGTGCCAGCAGCCCTCCGGGACTAGTATTCCGCGAGACCCAGTACTTC

v_call: TRBV5-6
clone_size: few
d_call: TRBD2
j_call: TRBJ2-5
cdr3_aa: CASSQNEGLAVLETQYF
cdr3_nt: TGTGCCAGCAGCCAAAATGAGGGACTAGCGGTTTTAGAGACCCAGTACTTC

v_call: TRBV7-8
clone_size: many
d_call: -
j_call: TRBJ2-5
cdr3_aa: CASSSPHGGRVNQETQYF
cdr3_nt: TGTGCCAGCAGCTCCCCCCATGGGGGACGGGTCAACCAAGAGACCCAGTACTTC

v_call: TRBV4-3
clone_size: -
d_call: TRBD1
j_call: TRBJ2-5
cdr3_aa: CASSHTGDRETQYF
cdr3_nt: TGCGCCAGCAGCCATACAGGGGACCGGGAGACCCAGTACTTC

v_call: TRBV7-8
clone_size: few
d_call: -
j_call: TRBJ2-7
cdr3_aa: CASSLVVGYTGTYEQYF
cdr3_nt: TGTGCCAGCAGCTTAGTAGTGGGCTATACAGGAACCTACGAGCAGTACTTC

v_call: TRBV5-5
clone_size: many
d_call: -
j_call: TRBJ1-1
cdr3_aa: CASNYRADTEAFF
cdr3_nt: TGTGCCAGCAACTACAGGGCCGACACTGAAGCTTTCTTT

v_call: TRBV11-2
clone_size: many
d_call: -
j_call: TRBJ2-2
cdr3_aa: CASSLVAPNTGELFF
cdr3_nt: TGTGCCAGCAGCTTAGTTGCTCCGAACACCGGGGAGCTGTTTTTT

v_call: TRBV7-2
clone_size: many
d_call: TRBD1
j_call: TRBJ2-5
cdr3_aa: CASSSGTGIRETQYF
cdr3_nt: TGTGCCAGCAGCTCCGGGACAGGGATCCGGGAGACCCAGTACTTC

v_call: TRBV6-2/TRBV6-3
clone_size: many
d_call: -
j_call: TRBJ2-1
cdr3_aa: CASSYQGSWFF
cdr3_nt: TGTGCCAGCAGTTACCAAGGTTCATGGTTCTTC

v_call: TRBV7-6
clone_size: many
d_call: -
j_call: TRBJ1-3
cdr3_aa: CASSLAGISGNTIYF
cdr3_nt: TGTGCCAGCAGCTTGGCCGGAATCTCTGGAAACACCATATATTTT

v_call: TRBV6-1
clone_size: few
d_call: TRBD1
j_call: TRBJ2-1
cdr3_aa: CVTRTGDNEQFF
cdr3_nt: TGTGTCACCCGGACAGGGGACAATGAGCAGTTCTTC

v_call: TRBV12-3/TRBV12-4
clone_size: many
d_call: -
j_call: TRBJ1-2
cdr3_aa: CASSPGPGELRNYGYTF
cdr3_nt: TGTGCCAGCAGTCCCGGACCGGGGGAGTTGAGGAACTATGGCTACACCTTC

v_call: TRBV6-2/TRBV6-3
clone_size: many
d_call: -
j_call: TRBJ2-2
cdr3_aa: CASTPSLGSTGELFF
cdr3_nt: TGTGCCAGCACCCCCAGTTTGGGGTCGACCGGGGAGCTGTTTTTT

v_call: TRBV6-1
clone_size: many
d_call: -
j_call: TRBJ2-5
cdr3_aa: CASRALGELKETQYF
cdr3_nt: TGTGCCAGCAGGGCGCTTGGGGAGTTAAAAGAGACCCAGTACTTC

v_call: TRBV2
clone_size: -
d_call: TRBD1
j_call: TRBJ2-7
cdr3_aa: CASSEGGTGGEQYF
cdr3_nt: TGTGCCAGCAGTGAAGGAGGGACAGGGGGCGAGCAGTACTTC

v_call: TRBV20-1
clone_size: -
d_call: -
j_call: TRBJ1-6
cdr3_aa: CSARDRAGTHSFYNSPLHF
cdr3_nt: TGCAGTGCTAGAGATCGGGCAGGGACGCATAGTTTCTATAATTCACCCCTCCACTTT

v_call: TRBV7-2
clone_size: many
d_call: -
j_call: TRBJ1-5
cdr3_aa: CASSRLGQPQHF
cdr3_nt: TGTGCCAGCAGCCGACTAGGTCAGCCCCAGCATTTT

v_call: TRBV6-1
clone_size: -
d_call: TRBD1
j_call: TRBJ1-4
cdr3_aa: CASRKGQGDEKLFF
cdr3_nt: TGTGCCAGCAGGAAGGGACAGGGAGATGAAAAACTGTTTTTT